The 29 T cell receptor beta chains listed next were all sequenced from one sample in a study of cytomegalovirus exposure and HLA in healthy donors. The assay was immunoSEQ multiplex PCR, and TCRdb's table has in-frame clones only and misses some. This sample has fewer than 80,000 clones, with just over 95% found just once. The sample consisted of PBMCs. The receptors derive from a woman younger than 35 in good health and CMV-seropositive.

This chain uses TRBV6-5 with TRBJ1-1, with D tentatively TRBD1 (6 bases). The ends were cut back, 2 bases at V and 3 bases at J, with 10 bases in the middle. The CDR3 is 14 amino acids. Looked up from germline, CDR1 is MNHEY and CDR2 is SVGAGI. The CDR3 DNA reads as TGTGCCAGCAGTTACGTAAACAGGGACACTGAAGCTTTCTTT. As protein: CASSYVNRDTEAFF.

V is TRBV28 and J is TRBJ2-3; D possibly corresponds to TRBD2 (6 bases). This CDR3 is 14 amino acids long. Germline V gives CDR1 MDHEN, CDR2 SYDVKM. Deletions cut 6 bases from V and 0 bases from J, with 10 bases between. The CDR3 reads CASSLGGSTDTQYF. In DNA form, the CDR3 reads TGTGCCAGCAGCCTGGGGGGTAGCACAGATACGCAGTATTTT.

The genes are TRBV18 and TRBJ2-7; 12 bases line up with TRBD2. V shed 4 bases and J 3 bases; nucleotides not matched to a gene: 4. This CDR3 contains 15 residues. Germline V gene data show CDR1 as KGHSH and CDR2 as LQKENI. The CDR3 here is CASSHRTSGIYEQYF. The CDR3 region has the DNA TGTGCCAGCTCACACCGGACTAGCGGGATCTACGAGCAGTACTTC.

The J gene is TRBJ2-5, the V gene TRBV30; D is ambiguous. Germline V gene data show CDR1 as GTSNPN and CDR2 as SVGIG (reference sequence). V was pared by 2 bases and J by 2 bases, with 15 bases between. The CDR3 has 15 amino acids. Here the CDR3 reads CAWSRWSEAQETQYF. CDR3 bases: TGTGCCTGGAGTAGGTGGAGTGAGGCACAAGAGACCCAGTACTTC.

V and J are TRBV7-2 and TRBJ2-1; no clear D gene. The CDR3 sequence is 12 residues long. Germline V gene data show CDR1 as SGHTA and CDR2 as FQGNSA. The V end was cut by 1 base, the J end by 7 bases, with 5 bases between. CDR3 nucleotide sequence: TGTGCCAGCAGCTTAGACGGGAATGAGCAGTTCTTC. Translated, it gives CASSLDGNEQFF.

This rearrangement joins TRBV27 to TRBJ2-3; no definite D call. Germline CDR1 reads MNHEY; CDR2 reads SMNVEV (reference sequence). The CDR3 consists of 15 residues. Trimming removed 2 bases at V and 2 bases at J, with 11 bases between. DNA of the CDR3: TGTGCCAGCAGTTTAAGTGTCTCCTACACAGATACGCAGTATTTT. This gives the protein CASSLSVSYTDTQYF.

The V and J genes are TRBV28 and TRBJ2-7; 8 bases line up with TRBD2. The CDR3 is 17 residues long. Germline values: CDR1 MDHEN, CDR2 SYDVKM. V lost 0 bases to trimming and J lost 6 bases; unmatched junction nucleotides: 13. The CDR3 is CASSLWISGKRGSEQYF. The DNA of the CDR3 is TGTGCCAGCAGTTTATGGATTAGCGGGAAACGTGGCTCCGAGCAGTACTTC.

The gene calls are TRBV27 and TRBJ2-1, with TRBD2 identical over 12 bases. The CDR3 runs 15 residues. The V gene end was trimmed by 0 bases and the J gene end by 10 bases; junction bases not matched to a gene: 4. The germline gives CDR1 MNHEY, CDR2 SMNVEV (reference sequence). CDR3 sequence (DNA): TGTGCCAGCAGTTTATCGGGGACTAGCGGGTTGGAGCAGTTCTTC. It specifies CASSLSGTSGLEQFF.

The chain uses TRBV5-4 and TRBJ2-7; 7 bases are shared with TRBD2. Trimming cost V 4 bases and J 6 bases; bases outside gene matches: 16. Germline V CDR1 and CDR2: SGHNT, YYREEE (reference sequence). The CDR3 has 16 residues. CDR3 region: CASSQVGGSLVGEQYF. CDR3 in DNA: TGTGCCAGCAGCCAAGTGGGCGGGAGCCTCGTAGGCGAGCAGTACTTC.

Here the CDR3 reads CASSFRENNEQFF. Written as DNA, the CDR3 is TGTGCCAGCAGTTTTCGGGAGAACAATGAGCAGTTCTTC. The J gene is TRBJ2-1, the V gene TRBV28; a possible D gene is TRBD2 (6 bases). CDR3 length equals 13 residues. V was trimmed by 3 bases and J by 5 bases, leaving 8 bases between them. Germline CDR1 MDHEN, CDR2 SYDVKM.

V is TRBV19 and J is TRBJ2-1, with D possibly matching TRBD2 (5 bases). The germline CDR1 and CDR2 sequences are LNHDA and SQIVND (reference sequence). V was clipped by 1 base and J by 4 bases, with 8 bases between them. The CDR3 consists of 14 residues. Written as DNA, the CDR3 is TGTGCCAGTAGTATAGGCCGGGAATACAATGAGCAGTTCTTC. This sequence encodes CASSIGREYNEQFF.

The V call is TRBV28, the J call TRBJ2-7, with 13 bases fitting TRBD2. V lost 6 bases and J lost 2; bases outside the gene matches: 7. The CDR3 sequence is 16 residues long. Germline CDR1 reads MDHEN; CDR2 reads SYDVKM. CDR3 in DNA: TGTGCCAGCAGCAGGACTAGCGGGAGCGCAGCCTACGAGCAGTACTTC. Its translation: CASSRTSGSAAYEQYF.

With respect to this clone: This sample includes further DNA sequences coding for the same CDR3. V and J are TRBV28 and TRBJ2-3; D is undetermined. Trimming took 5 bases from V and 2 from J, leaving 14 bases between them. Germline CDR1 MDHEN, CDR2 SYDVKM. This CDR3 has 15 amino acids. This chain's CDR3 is CASSPPSGLTDTQYF. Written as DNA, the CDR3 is TGTGCCAGCAGTCCACCCTCAGGCCTCACAGATACGCAGTATTTT.

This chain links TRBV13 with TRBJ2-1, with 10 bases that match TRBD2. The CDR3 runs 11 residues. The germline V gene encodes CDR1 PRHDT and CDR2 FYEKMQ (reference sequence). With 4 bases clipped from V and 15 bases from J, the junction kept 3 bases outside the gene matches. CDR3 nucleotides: TGTGCCAGCAGCTCTAGCGGGAGCCTGTTCTTC. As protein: CASSSSGSLFF.

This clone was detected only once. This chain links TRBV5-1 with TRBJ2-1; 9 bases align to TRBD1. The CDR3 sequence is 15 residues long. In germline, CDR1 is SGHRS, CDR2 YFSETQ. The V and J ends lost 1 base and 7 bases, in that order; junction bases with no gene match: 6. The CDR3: CASSLYRGLWNEQFF. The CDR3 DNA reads TGCGCCAGCAGCTTGTACAGGGGGCTATGGAATGAGCAGTTCTTC.

Here the CDR3 reads CASSFRAGVTDTQYF. The CDR3 coding sequence is TGTGCCAGCAGCTTCCGCGCGGGAGTCACAGATACGCAGTATTTT. The chain recombines TRBV7-9 with TRBJ2-3, with 7 bases that match TRBD2. The CDR3 loop spans 15 amino acids. Germline values: CDR1 SEHNR, CDR2 FQNEAQ (reference sequence). With 3 bases clipped from V and 2 bases from J, the junction kept 5 bases outside the gene matches.

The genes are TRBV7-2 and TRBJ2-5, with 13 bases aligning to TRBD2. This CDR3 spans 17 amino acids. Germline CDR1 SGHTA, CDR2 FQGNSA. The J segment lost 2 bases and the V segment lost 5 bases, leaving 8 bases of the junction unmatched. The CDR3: CASSPRTSGSRQETQYF. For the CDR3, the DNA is TGTGCCAGCAGCCCAAGGACTAGCGGGAGTCGACAAGAGACCCAGTACTTC.

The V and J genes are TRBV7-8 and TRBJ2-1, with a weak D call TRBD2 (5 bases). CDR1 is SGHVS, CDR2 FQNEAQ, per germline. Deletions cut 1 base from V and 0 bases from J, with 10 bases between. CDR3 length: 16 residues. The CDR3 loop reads CASSLDGLSSYNEQFF. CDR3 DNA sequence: TGTGCCAGCAGCTTAGACGGACTGAGCTCCTACAATGAGCAGTTCTTC. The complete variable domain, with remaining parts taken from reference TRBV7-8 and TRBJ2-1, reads GAGVSQSPRYKVAKRGQDVALRCDPISGHVSLFWYQQALGQGPEFLTYFQNEAQLDKSGLPSDRFFAERPEGSVSTLKIQRTQQEDSAVYLCASSLDGLSSYNEQFFGPGTRLTVL.

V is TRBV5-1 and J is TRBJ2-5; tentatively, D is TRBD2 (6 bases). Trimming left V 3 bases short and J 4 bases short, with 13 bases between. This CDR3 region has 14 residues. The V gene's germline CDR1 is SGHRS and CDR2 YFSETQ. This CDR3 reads CASSWGGGSETQYF. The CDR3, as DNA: TGCGCCAGCAGCTGGGGCGGAGGGTCAGAGACCCAGTACTTC.

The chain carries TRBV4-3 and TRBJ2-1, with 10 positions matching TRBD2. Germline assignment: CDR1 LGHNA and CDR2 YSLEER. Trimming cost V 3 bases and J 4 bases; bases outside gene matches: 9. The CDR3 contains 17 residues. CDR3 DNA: TGCGCCAGCAGCCAGGATACACTAGCGGGACAATACAATGAGCAGTTCTTC. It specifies CASSQDTLAGQYNEQFF.

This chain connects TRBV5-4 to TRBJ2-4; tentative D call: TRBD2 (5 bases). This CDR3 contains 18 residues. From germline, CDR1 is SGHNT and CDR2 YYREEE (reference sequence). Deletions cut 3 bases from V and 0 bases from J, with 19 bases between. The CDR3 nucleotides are TGTGCCAGCAGCTCTGGACTGAATACGGCTTTAGCCAAAAACATTCAGTACTTC. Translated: CASSSGLNTALAKNIQYF.

CDR3 amino acids: CASSLISADTQYF. In DNA form, the CDR3 reads TGTGCCAGCAGCTTGATCTCAGCAGATACGCAGTATTTT. The V gene is TRBV5-4, the J gene TRBJ2-3; D not certain. Germline loops: CDR1 SGHNT, CDR2 YYREEE (reference sequence). V was trimmed by 1 base and J by 4 bases, leaving 7 bases between them. The CDR3 sequence is 13 residues long.

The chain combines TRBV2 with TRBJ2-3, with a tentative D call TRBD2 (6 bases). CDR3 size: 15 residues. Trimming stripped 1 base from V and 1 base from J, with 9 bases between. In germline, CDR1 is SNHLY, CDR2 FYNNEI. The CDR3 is CASSEGRGGTDTQYF. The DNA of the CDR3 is TGTGCCAGCAGTGAAGGGCGGGGAGGCACAGATACGCAGTATTTT. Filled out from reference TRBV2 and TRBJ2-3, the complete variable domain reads EPEVTQTPSHQVTQMGQEVILRCVPISNHLYFYWYRQILGQKVEFLVSFYNNEISEKSEIFDDQFSVERPDGSNFTLKIRSTKLEDSAMYFCASSEGRGGTDTQYFGPGTRLTVL.

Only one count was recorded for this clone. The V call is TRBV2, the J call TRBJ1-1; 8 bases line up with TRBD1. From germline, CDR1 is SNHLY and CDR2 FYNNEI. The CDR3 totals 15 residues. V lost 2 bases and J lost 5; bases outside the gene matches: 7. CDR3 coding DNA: TGTGCCAGCAGTGAAACGACAGGGGTTGGGACTGAAGCTTTCTTT. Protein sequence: CASSETTGVGTEAFF.

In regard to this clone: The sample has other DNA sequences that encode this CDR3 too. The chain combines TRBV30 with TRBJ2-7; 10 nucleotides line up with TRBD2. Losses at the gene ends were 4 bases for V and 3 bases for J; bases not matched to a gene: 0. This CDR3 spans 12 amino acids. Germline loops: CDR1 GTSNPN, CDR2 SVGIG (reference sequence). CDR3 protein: CAWTSGSYEQYF. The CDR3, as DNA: TGTGCCTGGACTAGCGGGAGCTACGAGCAGTACTTC.

CDR3 protein: CASSLGQGAEAFF. DNA of the CDR3: TGTGCCAGCAGCTTAGGACAGGGGGCGGAAGCTTTCTTT. The J gene is TRBJ1-1, the V gene TRBV7-9; 10 bases fit TRBD1. Unmatched junction bases numbered 1, after V lost 1 base and J lost 8 bases. This CDR3 has 13 residues. Germline V gene sequence: CDR1 SEHNR, CDR2 FQNEAQ (reference sequence).

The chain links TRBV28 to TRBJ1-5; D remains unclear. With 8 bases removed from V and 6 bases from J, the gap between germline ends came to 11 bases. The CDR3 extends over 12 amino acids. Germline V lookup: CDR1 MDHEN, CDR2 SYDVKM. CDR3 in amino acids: CASRWGGQPQHF. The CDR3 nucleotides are TGTGCCAGCCGGTGGGGAGGTCAGCCCCAGCATTTT.

The DNA for the CDR3 is TGTGCCAGCAGCCCGTCCGCGAGGCTAAACTATGGCTACACCTTC. Translation gives CASSPSARLNYGYTF. The chain carries TRBV7-9 and TRBJ1-2; the D is unclear. CDR1 is SEHNR, CDR2 FQNEAQ, per germline (reference sequence). V lost 5 bases and J 2 bases, leaving 15 bases between the germline ends. The CDR3 sequence is 15 residues long. Filled out from reference TRBV7-9 and TRBJ1-2, the complete variable domain reads DTGVSQNPRHKITKRGQNVTFRCDPISEHNRLYWYRQTLGQGPEFLTYFQNEAQLEKSRLLSDRFSAERPKGSFSTLEIQRTEQGDSAMYLCASSPSARLNYGYTFGSGTRLTVV.

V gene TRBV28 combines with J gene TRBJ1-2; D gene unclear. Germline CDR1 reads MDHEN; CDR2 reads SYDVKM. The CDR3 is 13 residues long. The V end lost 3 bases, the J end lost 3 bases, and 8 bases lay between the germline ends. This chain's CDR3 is CASSFQSDYGYTF. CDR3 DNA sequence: TGTGCCAGCAGTTTCCAGTCTGACTATGGCTACACCTTC.